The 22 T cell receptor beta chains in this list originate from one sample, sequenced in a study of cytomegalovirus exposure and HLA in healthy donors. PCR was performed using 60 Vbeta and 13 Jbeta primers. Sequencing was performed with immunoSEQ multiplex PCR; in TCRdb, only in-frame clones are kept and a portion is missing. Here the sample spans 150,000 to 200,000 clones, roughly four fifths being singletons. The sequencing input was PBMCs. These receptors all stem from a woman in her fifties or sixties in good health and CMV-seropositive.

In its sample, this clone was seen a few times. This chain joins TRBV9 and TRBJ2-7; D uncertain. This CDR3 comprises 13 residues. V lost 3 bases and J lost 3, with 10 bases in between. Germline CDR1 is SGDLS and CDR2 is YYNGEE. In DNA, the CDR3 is TGTGCCAGCAGCGCCGGGTCGGACTACGAGCAGTACTTC. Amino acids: CASSAGSDYEQYF. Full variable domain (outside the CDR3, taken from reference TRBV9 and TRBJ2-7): DSGVTQTPKHLITATGQRVTLRCSPRSGDLSVYWYQQSLDQGLQFLIQYYNGEERAKGNILERFSAQQFPDLHSELNLSSLELGDSALYFCASSAGSDYEQYFGPGTRLTVT.

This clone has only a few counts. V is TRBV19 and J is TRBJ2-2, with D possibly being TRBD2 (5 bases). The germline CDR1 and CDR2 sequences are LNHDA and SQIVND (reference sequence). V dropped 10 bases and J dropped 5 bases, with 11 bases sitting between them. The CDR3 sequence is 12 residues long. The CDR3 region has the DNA TGTGCCACCGAGTGGGAGACCGGGGAGCTGTTTTTT. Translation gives CATEWETGELFF. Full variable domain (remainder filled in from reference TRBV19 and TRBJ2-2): DGGITQSPKYLFRKEGQNVTLSCEQNLNHDAMYWYRQDPGQGLRLIYYSQIVNDFQKGDIAEGYSVSREKKESFPLTVTSAQKNPTAFYLCATEWETGELFFGEGSRLTVL.

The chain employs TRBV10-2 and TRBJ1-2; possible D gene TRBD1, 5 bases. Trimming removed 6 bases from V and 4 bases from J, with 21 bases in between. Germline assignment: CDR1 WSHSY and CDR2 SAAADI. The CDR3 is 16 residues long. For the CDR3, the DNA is TGCGCCAGCAGGGTAAACCAGGGCGGCCTCGGCTATGGCTACACCTTC. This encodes CASRVNQGGLGYGYTF.

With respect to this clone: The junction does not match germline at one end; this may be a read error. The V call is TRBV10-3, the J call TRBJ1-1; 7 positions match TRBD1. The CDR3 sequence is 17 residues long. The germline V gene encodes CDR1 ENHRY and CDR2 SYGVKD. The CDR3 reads CAISEFLGQSMNTEAFF. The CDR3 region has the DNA TGTGCCATCAGCGAGTTTCTGGGACAGAGCATGAACACTGAAGCTTTCTTT.

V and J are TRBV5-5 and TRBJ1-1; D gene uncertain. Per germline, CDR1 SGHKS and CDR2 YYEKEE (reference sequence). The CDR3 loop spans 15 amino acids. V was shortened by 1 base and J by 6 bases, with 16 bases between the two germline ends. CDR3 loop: CASSLTRAGLSEAFF. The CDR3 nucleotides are TGTGCCAGCAGCTTGACGCGAGCCGGACTATCTGAAGCTTTCTTT.

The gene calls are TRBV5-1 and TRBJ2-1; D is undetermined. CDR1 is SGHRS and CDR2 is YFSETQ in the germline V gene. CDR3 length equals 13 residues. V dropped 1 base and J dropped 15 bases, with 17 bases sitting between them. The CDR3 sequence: CASSLTRLSRSFF. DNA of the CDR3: TGCGCCAGCAGCTTGACGCGACTTAGCCGGTCGTTCTTC.

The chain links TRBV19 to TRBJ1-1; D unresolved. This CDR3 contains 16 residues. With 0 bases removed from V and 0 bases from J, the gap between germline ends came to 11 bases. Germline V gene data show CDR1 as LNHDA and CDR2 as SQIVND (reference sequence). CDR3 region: CASSIDGGSLNTEAFF. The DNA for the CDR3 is TGTGCCAGTAGTATAGATGGAGGGTCCCTGAACACTGAAGCTTTCTTT.

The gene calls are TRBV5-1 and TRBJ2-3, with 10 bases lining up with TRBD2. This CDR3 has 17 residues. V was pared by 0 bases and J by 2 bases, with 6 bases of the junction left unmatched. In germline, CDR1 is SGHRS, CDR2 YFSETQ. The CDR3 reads CASSLEVAGGNTDTQYF. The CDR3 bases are TGCGCCAGCAGCTTGGAGGTAGCGGGGGGTAACACAGATACGCAGTATTTT.

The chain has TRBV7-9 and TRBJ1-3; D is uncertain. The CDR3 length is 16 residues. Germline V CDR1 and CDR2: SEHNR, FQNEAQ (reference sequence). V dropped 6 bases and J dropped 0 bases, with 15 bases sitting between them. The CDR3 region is CASSSPVVVSGNTIYF. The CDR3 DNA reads TGTGCCAGCAGTTCCCCGGTGGTCGTCTCTGGAAACACCATATATTTT.

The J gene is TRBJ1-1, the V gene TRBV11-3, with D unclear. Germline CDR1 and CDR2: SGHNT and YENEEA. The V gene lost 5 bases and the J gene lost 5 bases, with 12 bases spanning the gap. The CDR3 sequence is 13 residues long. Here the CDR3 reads CASSPGGGTEAFF. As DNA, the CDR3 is TGTGCCAGCAGCCCAGGAGGAGGAACTGAAGCTTTCTTT.

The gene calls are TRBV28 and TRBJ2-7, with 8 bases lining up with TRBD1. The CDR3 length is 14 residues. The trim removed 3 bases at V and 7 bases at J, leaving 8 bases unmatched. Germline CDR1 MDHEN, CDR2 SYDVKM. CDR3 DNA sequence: TGTGCCAGCAGTTTGTTCCAGGGGGCGCGGGAGCAGTACTTC. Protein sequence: CASSLFQGAREQYF.

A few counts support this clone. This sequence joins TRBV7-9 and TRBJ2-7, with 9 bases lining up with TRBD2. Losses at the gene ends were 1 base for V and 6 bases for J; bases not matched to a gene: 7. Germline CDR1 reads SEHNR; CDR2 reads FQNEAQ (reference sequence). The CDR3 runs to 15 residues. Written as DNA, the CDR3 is TGTGCCAGCAGCTTAGGCTTTGGGACTAGCCTCGAGCAGTACTTC. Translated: CASSLGFGTSLEQYF.

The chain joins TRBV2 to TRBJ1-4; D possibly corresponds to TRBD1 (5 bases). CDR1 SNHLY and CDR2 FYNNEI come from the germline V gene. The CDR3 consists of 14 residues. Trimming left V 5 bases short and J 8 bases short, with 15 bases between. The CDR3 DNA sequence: TGTGCCAGCAGTAAAAGGGGCCTTCCCGAAAAACTGTTTTTT. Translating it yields CASSKRGLPEKLFF.

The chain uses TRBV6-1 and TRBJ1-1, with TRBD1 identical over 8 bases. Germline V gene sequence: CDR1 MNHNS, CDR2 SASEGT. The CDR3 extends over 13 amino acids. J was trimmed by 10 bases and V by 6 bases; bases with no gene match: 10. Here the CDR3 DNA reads TGTGCCAGCAGCACATCCTGGACAGGGATAGCTTTCTTT. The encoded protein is CASSTSWTGIAFF.

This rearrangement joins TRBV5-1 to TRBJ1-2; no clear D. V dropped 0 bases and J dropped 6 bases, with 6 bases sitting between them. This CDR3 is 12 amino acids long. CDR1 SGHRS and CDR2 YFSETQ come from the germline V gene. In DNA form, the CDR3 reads TGCGCCAGCAGCTTGGAGAGCCATGGCTACACCTTC. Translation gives CASSLESHGYTF. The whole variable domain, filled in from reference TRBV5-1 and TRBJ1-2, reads KAGVTQTPRYLIKTRGQQVTLSCSPISGHRSVSWYQQTPGQGLQFLFEYFSETQRNKGNFPGRFSGRQFSNSRSEMNVSTLELGDSALYLCASSLESHGYTFGSGTRLTVV.

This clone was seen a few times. CDR3 DNA: TGTGCCAGCAGCGGAGAGCTGAGGCCGAACACTGAAGCTTTCTTT. Its translation: CASSGELRPNTEAFF. This chain links TRBV7-8 with TRBJ1-1; D is undetermined. V lost 5 bases and J lost 1, with 14 bases in between. Germline V CDR1 and CDR2: SGHVS, FQNEAQ. This CDR3 is 15 amino acids long.

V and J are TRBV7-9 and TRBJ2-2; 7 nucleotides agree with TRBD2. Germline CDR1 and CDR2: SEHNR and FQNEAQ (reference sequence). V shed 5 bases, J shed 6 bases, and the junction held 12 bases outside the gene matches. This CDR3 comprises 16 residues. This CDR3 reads CASSPREGAGAGELFF. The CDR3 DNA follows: TGTGCCAGCAGCCCTCGGGAAGGCGCGGGAGCCGGGGAGCTGTTTTTT. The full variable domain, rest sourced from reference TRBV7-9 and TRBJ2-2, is DTGVSQNPRHKITKRGQNVTFRCDPISEHNRLYWYRQTLGQGPEFLTYFQNEAQLEKSRLLSDRFSAERPKGSFSTLEIQRTEQGDSAMYLCASSPREGAGAGELFFGEGSRLTVL.

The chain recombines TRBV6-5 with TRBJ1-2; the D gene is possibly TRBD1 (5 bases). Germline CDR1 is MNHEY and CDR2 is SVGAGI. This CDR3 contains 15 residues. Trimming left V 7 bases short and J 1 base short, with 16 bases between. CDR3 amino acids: CASKNRRGLNYGYTF. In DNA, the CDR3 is TGTGCCAGCAAGAACAGGAGGGGCCTTAACTATGGCTACACCTTC.

This CDR3 reads CASSIQGSGDTQYF. In DNA, the CDR3 is TGTGCCAGCAGTATACAGGGCTCGGGGGATACGCAGTATTTT. The rearrangement links TRBV2 to TRBJ2-3; D is possibly TRBD1 (6 bases). The CDR3 is made up of 14 amino acids. Per the germline V gene, CDR1 is SNHLY and CDR2 is FYNNEI. V was shortened by 5 bases and J by 6 bases, with 15 bases between the two germline ends.

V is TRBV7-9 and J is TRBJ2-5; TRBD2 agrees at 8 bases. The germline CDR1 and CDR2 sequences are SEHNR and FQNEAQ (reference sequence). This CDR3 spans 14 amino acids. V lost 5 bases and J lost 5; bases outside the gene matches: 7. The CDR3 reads CASSPGTRGETQYF. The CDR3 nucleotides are TGTGCCAGCAGCCCAGGGACTAGGGGGGAGACCCAGTACTTC. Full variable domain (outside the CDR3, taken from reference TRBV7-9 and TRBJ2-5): DTGVSQNPRHKITKRGQNVTFRCDPISEHNRLYWYRQTLGQGPEFLTYFQNEAQLEKSRLLSDRFSAERPKGSFSTLEIQRTEQGDSAMYLCASSPGTRGETQYFGPGTRLLVL.

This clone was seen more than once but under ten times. The CDR3 nucleotides read TGTGCCAGCAAAGGGACAGGGGGCCCTGAAGCTTTCTTT. Amino acids: CASKGTGGPEAFF. The rearrangement joins TRBV2 to TRBJ1-1, with TRBD1 matching 12 bases. This CDR3 is 13 amino acids long. From germline, CDR1 is SNHLY and CDR2 FYNNEI. The ends lost 7 bases at V and 6 bases at J; junction bases unmatched: 3.

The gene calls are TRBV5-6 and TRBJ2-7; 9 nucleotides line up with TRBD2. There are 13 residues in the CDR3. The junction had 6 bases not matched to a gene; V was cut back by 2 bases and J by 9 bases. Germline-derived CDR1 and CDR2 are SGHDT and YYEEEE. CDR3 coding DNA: TGTGCCAGCAGCTTACGACTAGCGGAAATGCAGTACTTC. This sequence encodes CASSLRLAEMQYF.